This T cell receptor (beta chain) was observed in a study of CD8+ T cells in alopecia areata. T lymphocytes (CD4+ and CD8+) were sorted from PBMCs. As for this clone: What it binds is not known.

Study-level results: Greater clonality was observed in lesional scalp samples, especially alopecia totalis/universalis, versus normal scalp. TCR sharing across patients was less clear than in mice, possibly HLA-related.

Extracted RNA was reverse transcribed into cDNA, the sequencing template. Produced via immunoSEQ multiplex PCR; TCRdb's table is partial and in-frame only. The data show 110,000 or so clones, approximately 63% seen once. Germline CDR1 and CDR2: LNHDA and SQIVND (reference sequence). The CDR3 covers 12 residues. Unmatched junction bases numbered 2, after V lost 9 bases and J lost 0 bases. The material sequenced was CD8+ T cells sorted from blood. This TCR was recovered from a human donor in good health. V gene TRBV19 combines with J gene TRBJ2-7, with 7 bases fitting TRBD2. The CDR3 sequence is CASRGDSYEQYF. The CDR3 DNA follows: TGTGCCAGCCGGGGGGACTCCTACGAGCAGTACTTC.